The clone carrying this T cell receptor (beta chain) was seen repeatedly, ten times or more. Its antigen is unidentified. Multiplex PCR with BIOMED2 TRB-A/B primer pools amplified TRB rearrangements. TCRdb re-analysed the multiplex PCR reads in MiXCR, keeping a single row per CDR3 protein. The profile shows 3,700 or so distinct CDR3 sequences, 25% to 35% of them singletons. This specimen comes from a study of T and B cells in COVID-19 patients. As for the study in general: The recovered cohort's median age was approximately 37 years, versus around 70 years in active infection. Study-wide results and caveats: There were 2,000 to 3,000 TCR clusters exclusive to the recovered cohort, some 30 with low generation probability. CD4+, regulatory T cell, CD8+ and sorted SARS-CoV-2-responsive or tetramer+ T cells were not yet sequenced.

TRB was amplified from about 250-500 ng of blood genomic DNA. This CDR3 contains 15 residues. Germline-derived CDR1 and CDR2 are MNHEY and SVGAGI. V was pared by 1 base and J by 6 bases, with 3 bases of the junction left unmatched. The V gene is TRBV6-5, the J gene TRBJ1-2, with TRBD1 matching 12 bases. Sequencing used blood. The receptor comes from a human donor with active COVID-19. The donor label of this sample is uncertain. CDR3 sequence: CASSYYGTGGDGYTF. CDR3 DNA: TGTGCCAGCAGTTACTATGGGACAGGGGGCGATGGCTACACCTTC.